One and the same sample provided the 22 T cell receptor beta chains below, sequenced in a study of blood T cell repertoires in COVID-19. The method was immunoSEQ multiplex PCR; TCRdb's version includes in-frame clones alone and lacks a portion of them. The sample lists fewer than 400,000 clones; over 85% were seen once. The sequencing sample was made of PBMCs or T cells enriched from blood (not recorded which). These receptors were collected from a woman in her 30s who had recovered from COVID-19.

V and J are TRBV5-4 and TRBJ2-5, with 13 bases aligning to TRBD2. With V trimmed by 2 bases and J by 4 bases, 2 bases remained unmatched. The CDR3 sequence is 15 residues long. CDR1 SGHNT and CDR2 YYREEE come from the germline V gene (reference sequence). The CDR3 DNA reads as TGTGCCAGCAGCTTTGGGACTAGCGGGACAGAGACCCAGTACTTC. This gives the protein CASSFGTSGTETQYF.

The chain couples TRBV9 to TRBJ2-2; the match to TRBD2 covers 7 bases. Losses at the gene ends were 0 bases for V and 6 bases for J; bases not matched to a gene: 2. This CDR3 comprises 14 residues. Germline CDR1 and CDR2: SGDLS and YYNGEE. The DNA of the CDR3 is TGTGCCAGCAGCGTAGCTACTAGCGCCGGGGAGCTGTTTTTT. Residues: CASSVATSAGELFF. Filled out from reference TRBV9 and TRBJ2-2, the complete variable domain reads DSGVTQTPKHLITATGQRVTLRCSPRSGDLSVYWYQQSLDQGLQFLIQYYNGEERAKGNILERFSAQQFPDLHSELNLSSLELGDSALYFCASSVATSAGELFFGEGSRLTVL.

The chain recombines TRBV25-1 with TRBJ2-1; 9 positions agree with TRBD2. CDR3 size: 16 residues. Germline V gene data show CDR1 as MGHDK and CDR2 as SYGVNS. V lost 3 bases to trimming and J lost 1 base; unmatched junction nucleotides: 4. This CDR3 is CASSETSGISYNEQFF. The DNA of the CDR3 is TGTGCCAGCAGTGAGACTAGCGGTATATCCTACAATGAGCAGTTCTTC.

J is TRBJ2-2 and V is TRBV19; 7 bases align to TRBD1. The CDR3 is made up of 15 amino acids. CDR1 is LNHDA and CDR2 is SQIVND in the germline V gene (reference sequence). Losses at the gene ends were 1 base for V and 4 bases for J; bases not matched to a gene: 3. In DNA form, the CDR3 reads TGTGCCAGTAGTATAGGGGCAGGGGGCACCGGGGAGCTGTTTTTT. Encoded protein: CASSIGAGGTGELFF.

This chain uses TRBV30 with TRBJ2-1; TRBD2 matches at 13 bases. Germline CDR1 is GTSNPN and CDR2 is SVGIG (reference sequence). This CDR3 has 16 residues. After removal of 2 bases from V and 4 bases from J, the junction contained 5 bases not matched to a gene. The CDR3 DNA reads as TGTGCCTGGAGTCGGATGGGACTAGCGGGGTACAATGAGCAGTTCTTC. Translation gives CAWSRMGLAGYNEQFF.

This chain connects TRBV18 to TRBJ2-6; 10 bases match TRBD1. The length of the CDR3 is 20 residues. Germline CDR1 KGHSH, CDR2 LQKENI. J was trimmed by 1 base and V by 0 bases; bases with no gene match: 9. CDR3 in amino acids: CASSPPIGGQGLSGANVLTF. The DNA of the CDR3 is TGTGCCAGCTCACCACCGATTGGGGGACAGGGGTTATCTGGGGCCAACGTCCTGACTTTC.

The CDR3: CASSFPPTAHPSPLHF. For the CDR3, the DNA is TGTGCCAGCAGTTTCCCTCCCACAGCACATCCCTCACCCCTCCACTTT. This chain connects TRBV28 to TRBJ1-6; D unclear. Trimming removed 3 bases from V and 10 bases from J, with 19 bases in between. This CDR3 contains 16 residues. CDR1 and CDR2 (germline): MDHEN, SYDVKM.

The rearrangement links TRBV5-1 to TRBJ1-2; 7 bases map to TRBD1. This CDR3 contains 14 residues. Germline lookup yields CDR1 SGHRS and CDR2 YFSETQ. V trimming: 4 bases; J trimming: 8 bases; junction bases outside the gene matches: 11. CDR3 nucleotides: TGCGCCAGCAGCACGGACCACAGGGGCGGGGGCTACACCTTC. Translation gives CASSTDHRGGGYTF.

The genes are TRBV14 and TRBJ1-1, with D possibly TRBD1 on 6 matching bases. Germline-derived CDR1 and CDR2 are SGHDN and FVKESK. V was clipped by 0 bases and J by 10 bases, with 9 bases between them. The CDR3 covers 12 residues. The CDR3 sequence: CASSQEVGGAFF. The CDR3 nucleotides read TGTGCCAGCAGCCAAGAGGTAGGGGGAGCTTTCTTT.

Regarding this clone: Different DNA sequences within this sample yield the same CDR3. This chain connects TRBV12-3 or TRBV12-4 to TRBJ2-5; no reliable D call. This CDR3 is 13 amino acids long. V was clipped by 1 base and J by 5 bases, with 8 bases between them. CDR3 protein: CASSLVHRETQYF. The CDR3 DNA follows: TGTGCCAGCAGTTTAGTCCATCGGGAGACCCAGTACTTC.

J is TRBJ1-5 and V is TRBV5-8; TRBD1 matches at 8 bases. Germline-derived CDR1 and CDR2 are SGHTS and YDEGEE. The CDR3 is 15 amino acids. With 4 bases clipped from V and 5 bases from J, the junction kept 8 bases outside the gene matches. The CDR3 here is CASSTVTGVYQPQHF. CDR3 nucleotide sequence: TGTGCCAGCAGCACGGTGACAGGGGTGTATCAGCCCCAGCATTTT.

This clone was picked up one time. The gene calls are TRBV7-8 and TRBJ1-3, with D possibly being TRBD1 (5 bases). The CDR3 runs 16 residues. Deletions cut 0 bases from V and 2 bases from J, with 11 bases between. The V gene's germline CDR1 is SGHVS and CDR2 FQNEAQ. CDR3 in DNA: TGTGCCAGCAGCTTAGCCCGGGGGGAGGCTGGAAACACCATATATTTT. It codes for CASSLARGEAGNTIYF.

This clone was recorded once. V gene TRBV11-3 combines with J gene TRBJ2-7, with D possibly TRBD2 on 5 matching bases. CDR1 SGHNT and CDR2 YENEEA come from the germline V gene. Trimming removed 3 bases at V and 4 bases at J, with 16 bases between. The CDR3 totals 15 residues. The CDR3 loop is CASSFGSGITYEQYF. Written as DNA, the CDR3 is TGTGCCAGCAGCTTCGGGTCGGGGATTACATACGAGCAGTACTTC.

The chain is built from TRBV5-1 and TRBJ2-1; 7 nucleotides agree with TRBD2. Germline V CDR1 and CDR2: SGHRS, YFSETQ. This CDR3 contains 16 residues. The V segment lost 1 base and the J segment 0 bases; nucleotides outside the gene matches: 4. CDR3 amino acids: CASSLPSGDSYNEQFF. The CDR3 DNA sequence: TGCGCCAGCAGCTTGCCCAGCGGGGACTCCTACAATGAGCAGTTCTTC.

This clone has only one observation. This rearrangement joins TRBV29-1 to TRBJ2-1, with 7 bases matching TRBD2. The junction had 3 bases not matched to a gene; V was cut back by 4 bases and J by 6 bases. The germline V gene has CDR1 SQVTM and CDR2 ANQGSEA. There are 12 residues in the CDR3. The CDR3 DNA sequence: TGCAGCGTTGTCCCGGGGGGCAATGAGCAGTTCTTC. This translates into CSVVPGGNEQFF.

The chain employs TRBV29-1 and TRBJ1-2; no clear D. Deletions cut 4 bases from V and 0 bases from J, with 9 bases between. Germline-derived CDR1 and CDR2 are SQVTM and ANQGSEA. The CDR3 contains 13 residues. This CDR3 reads CSVATVANYGYTF. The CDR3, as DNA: TGCAGCGTTGCTACGGTTGCTAACTATGGCTACACCTTC.

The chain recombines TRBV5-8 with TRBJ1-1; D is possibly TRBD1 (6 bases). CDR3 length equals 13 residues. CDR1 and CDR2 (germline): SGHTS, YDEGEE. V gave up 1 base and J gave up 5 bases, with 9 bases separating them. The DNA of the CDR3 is TGTGCCAGCAGCTTGAACAGGGTGACTGAAGCTTTCTTT. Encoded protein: CASSLNRVTEAFF.

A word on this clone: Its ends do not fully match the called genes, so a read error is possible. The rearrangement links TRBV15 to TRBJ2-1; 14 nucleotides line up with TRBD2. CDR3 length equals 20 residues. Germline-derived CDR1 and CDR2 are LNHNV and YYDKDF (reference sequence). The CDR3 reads CATSRVGTSGRRDSHNEQFF. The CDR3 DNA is TGTGCCACCAGCAGAGTTGGGACTAGCGGGAGACGTGACTCCCACAATGAGCAGTTCTTC. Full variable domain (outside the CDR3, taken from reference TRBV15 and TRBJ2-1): DAMVIQNPRYQVTQFGKPVTLSCSQTLNHNVMYWYQQKSSQAPKLLFHYYDKDFNNEADTPDNFQSRRPNTSFCFLDIRSPGLGDTAMYLCATSRVGTSGRRDSHNEQFFGPGTRLTVL.

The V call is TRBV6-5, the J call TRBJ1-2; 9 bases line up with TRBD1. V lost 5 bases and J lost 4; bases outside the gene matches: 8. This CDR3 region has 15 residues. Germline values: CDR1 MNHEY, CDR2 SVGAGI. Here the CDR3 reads CASSPIQGAGYGYTF. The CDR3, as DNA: TGTGCCAGCAGTCCCATACAGGGGGCGGGCTATGGCTACACCTTC.

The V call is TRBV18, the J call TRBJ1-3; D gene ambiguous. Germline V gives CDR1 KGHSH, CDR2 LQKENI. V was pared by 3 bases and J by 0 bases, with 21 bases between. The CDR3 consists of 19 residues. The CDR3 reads CASSPRDPLPTLSGNTIYF. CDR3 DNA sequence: TGTGCCAGCTCACCCCGAGACCCACTACCGACCCTCTCTGGAAACACCATATATTTT.

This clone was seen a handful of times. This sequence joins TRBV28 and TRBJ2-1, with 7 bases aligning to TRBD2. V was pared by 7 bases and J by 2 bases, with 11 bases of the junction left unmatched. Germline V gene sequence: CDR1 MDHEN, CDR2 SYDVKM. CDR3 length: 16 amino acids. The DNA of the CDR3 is TGTGCCAGCACCGGTGGGCGGGAGACACCCTACAATGAGCAGTTCTTC. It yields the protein CASTGGRETPYNEQFF. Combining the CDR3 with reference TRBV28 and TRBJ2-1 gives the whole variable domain DVKVTQSSRYLVKRTGEKVFLECVQDMDHENMFWYRQDPGLGLRLIYFSYDVKMKEKGDIPEGYSVSREKKERFSLILESASTNQTSMYLCASTGGRETPYNEQFFGPGTRLTVL.

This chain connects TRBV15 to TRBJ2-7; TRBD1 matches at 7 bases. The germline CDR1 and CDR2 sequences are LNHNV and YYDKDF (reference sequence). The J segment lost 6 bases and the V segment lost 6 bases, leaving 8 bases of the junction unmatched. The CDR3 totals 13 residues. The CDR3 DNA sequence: TGTGCCACCAGAAGACAGGGTACGGGCGAGCAGTACTTC. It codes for CATRRQGTGEQYF.